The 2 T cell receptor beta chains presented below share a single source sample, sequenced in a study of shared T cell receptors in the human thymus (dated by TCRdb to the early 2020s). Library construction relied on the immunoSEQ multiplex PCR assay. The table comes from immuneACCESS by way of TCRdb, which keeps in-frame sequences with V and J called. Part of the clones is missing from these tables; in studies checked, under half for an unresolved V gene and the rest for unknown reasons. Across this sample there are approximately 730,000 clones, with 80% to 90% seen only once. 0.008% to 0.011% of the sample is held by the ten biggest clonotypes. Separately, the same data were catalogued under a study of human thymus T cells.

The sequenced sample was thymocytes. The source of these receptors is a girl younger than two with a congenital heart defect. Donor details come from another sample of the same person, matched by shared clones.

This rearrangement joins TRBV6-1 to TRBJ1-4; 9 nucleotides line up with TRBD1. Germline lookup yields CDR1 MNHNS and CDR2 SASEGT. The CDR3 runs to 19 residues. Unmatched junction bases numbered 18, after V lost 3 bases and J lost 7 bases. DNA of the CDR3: TGTGCCAGCAGTGATCCCCAACGTCAAACAGGGGGCGAGAGTGAAAAACTGTTTTTT. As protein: CASSDPQRQTGGESEKLFF.

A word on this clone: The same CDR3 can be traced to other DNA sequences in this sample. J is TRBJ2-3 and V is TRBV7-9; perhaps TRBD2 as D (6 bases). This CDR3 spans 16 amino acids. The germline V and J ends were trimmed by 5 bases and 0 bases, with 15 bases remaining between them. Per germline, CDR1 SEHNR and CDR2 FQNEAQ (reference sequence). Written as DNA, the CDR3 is TGTGCCAGCAGCCCCAGGAGGGTCACTAGCACAGATACGCAGTATTTT. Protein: CASSPRRVTSTDTQYF.